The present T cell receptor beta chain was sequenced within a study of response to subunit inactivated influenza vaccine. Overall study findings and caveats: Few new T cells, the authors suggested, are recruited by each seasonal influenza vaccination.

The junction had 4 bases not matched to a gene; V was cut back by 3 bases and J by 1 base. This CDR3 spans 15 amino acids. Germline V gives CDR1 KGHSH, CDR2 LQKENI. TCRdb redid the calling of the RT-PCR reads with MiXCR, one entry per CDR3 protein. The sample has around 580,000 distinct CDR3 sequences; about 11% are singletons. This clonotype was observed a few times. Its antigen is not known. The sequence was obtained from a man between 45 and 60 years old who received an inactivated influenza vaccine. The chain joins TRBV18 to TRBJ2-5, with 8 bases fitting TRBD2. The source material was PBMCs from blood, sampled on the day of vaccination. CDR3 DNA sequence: TGTGCCAGCTCACCCCTAGCGGGTACCCAAGAGACCCAGTACTTC. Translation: CASSPLAGTQETQYF.